This record looks at one T cell receptor beta chain sequence and its context. This sample is part of a study of blood T cell repertoires in COVID-19. Study summary: Some COVID-19 samples were acute and others convalescent; all came from the United States, Italy and Spain. Sources were T cells, B-cell-depleted T cells, or PBMCs; the material itself was cDNA or gDNA.

Authors' methods: Reference gene primer amplification yielded estimated nucleated cell counts. Some clones are missing from TCRdb's copy, which holds only in-frame ones; the method was immunoSEQ multiplex PCR. The V and J calls and clone size come from that table; D and trimming were worked out from the DNA. Counted here are 410,000 or so clones, about 88% occurring once; the ten biggest clones make up roughly 1.5%. Followed longitudinally, the Seattle patients had been enrolled during active infection. V lost 3 bases to trimming and J lost 1 base; unmatched junction nucleotides: 8. The CDR3 contains 16 residues. Germline V gene sequence: CDR1 KGHSH, CDR2 LQKENI.

The chain has TRBV18 and TRBJ1-1; 7 bases match TRBD1. Specimen: peripheral blood. The TCR sequence derives from a woman aged 40 to 55 with COVID-19, enrolled during active disease. The CDR3 DNA reads as TGTGCCAGCTCACCCCCAAACAGGGGCCAGAACACTGAAGCTTTCTTT. It specifies CASSPPNRGQNTEAFF.